This T cell receptor beta chain came from a study of cytomegalovirus exposure and HLA in healthy donors. General study results and limits: A previous analysis found most TCR beta V segments productive roughly 90% or roughly 30% of the time. DRB1 had the most TCR associations and HLA-C the fewest, a later analysis found, with rates varying by HLA locus.

PCR employed 60 Vbeta and 13 Jbeta primers. Authors' analysis steps: Approximately 79 million unique TCR beta chains, around 10 million of them shared, were counted by a later analysis. Assay: immunoSEQ multiplex PCR; the TCRdb copy retains only in-frame clones and omits some. That table furnishes V, J and clone size, whereas the DNA furnished D and trimming. The data contain 170,000 or so clones, around 80% of them singletons. Trimming removed 5 bases from V and 4 bases from J; junction bases left unmatched: 8. Germline CDR1 is SQVTM and CDR2 is ANQGSEA. This CDR3 is 14 amino acids long. These donors, healthy bone marrow donors, were studied. Points on this clone: Its target is unknown.

This clonotype was sampled from a woman aged 25-40 years in good health and CMV-seropositive. Sequenced sample: PBMCs. J is TRBJ1-1 and V is TRBV29-1; 9 bases are shared with TRBD1. CDR3 nucleotides: TGCAGCGTTCATAGACAGGGGGAAGGCACTGAAGCTTTCTTT. Translation gives CSVHRQGEGTEAFF.